A selection of T cell receptor beta chains follows, all from one sample in a study of blood T cells in healthy people across ages. TCRdb ran MiXCR on the 5' RACE reads and lists one entry per CDR3 protein. The table has approximately 850,000 distinct CDR3 sequences, nearly 60% seen once; the top ten hold over 20%. The sequenced material came from blood. The receptors shown here come from a man younger than 40 in good health. CDR3s leave out the opening cysteine and the closing phenylalanine or tryptophan. Fields, in order: J gene, V gene, CDR3 protein.

J: TRBJ2-5
V: TRBV21-1
CDR3: ASSPGPEQETQY

J: TRBJ2-3
V: TRBV20-1
CDR3: SARKAGGSTDTQY

J: TRBJ2-1
V: TRBV20-1
CDR3: SARTPSSYNEQF

J: TRBJ2-1
V: TRBV9
CDR3: ASSVEAGVWNEQF

J: TRBJ2-1
V: TRBV29-1
CDR3: SVEDGVATYSEQF

J: TRBJ2-7
V: TRBV5-5
CDR3: ASSLGTSGIYEQY

J: TRBJ2-7
V: TRBV4-1
CDR3: ASSQDWGQGNTQY

J: TRBJ2-1
V: TRBV9
CDR3: ASSAPPRARENKNEQF

J: TRBJ2-7
V: TRBV5-6
CDR3: ASTHSGARYEQY

J: TRBJ2-6
V: TRBV7-2
CDR3: ASSLSGISGANVLT